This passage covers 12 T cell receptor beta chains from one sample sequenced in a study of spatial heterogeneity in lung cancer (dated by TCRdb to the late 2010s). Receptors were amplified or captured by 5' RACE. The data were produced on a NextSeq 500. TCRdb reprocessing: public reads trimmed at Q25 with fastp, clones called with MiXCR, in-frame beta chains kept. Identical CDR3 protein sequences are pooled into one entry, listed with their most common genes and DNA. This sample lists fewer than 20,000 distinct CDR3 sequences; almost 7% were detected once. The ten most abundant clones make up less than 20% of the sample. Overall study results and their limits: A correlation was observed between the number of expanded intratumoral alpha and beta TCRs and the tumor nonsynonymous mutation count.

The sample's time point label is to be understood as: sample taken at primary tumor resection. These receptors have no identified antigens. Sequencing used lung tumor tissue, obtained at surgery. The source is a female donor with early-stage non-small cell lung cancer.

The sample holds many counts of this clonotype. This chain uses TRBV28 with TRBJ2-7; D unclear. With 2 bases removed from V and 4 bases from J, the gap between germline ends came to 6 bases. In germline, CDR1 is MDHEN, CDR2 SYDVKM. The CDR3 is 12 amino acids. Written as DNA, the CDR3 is TGTGCCAGCAGTTTAGTAAGATACGAGCAGTACTTC. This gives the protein CASSLVRYEQYF.

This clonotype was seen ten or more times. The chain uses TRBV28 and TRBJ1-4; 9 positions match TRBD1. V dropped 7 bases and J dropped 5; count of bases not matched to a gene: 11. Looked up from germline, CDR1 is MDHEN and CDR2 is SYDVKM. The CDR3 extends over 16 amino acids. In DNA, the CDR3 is TGTGCCAGCACCCAAAGGAGGACAGGGGCAAATGAAAAACTGTTTTTT. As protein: CASTQRRTGANEKLFF.

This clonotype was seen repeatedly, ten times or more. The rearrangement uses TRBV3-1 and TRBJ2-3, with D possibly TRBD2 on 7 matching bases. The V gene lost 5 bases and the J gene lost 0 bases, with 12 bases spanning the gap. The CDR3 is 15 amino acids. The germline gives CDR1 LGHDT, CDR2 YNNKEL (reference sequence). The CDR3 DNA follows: TGTGCCAGCAGCGAGGGGGACTACAGCACAGATACGCAGTATTTT. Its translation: CASSEGDYSTDTQYF.

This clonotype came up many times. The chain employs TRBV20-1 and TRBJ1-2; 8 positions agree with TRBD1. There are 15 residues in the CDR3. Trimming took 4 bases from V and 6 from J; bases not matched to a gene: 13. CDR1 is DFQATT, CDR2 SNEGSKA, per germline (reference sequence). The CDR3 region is CSANPAAGGFHGYTF. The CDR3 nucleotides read TGCAGTGCTAACCCAGCCGCAGGGGGCTTTCATGGCTACACCTTC.

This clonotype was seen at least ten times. The CDR3 coding sequence is TGTGCCAGCAGTGCATACGAGCAGTACTTC. It yields the protein CASSAYEQYF. The rearrangement links TRBV2 to TRBJ2-7; D ambiguous. V was pared by 4 bases and J by 4 bases, with 2 bases between. The CDR3 loop spans 10 amino acids. Germline CDR1 is SNHLY and CDR2 is FYNNEI.

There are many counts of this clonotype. The CDR3 nucleotides read TGTGCCAGCAGTGGGGGCCCGGGAGGGCAGTATTTT. Translating gives CASSGGPGGQYF. The chain recombines TRBV12-3 or TRBV12-4 with TRBJ2-3; tentative D call: TRBD2 (7 bases). Between the trimmed V and J ends, which lost 5 bases and 11 bases, there was a span of 14 bases. There are 12 residues in the CDR3.

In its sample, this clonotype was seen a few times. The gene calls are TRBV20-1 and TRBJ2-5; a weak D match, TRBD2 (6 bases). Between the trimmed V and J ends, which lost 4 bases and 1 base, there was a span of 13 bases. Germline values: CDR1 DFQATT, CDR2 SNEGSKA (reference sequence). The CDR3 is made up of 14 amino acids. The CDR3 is CSAIPGLTQETQYF. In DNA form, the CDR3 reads TGCAGTGCTATACCGGGACTTACCCAAGAGACCCAGTACTTC.

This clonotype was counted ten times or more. In DNA, the CDR3 is TGTGCCAGCTCACCACGGGCTAGCTTAGGAGATACGCAGTATTTT. Its protein product is CASSPRASLGDTQYF. This chain connects TRBV18 to TRBJ2-3; D possibly corresponds to TRBD2 (5 bases). Germline lookup yields CDR1 KGHSH and CDR2 LQKENI. Trimming pared 1 base from V and 5 bases from J, leaving 13 bases between. The CDR3 is 15 amino acids.

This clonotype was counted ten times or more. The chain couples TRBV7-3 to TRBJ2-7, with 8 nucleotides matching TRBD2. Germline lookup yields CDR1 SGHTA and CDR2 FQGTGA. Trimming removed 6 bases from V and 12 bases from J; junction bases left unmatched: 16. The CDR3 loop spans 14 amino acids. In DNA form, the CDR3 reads TGTGCCAGCAGTCCCAACGGGAGCGGGGGCCCGCGGTACTTC. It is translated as CASSPNGSGGPRYF.

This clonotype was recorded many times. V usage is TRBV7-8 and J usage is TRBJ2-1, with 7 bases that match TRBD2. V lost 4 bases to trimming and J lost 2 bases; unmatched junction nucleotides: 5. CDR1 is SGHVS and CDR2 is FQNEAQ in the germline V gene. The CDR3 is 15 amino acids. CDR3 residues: CASSYIAGPYNEQFF. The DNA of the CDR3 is TGTGCCAGCAGCTATATAGCGGGCCCCTACAATGAGCAGTTCTTC. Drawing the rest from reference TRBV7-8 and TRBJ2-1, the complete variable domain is GAGVSQSPRYKVAKRGQDVALRCDPISGHVSLFWYQQALGQGPEFLTYFQNEAQLDKSGLPSDRFFAERPEGSVSTLKIQRTQQEDSAVYLCASSYIAGPYNEQFFGPGTRLTVL.

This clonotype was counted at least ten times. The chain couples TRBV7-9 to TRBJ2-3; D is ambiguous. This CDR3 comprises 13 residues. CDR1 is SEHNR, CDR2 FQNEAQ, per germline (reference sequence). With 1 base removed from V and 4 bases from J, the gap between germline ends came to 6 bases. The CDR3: CASSLEGPDTQYF. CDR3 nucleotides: TGTGCCAGCAGCTTAGAGGGTCCAGATACGCAGTATTTT.

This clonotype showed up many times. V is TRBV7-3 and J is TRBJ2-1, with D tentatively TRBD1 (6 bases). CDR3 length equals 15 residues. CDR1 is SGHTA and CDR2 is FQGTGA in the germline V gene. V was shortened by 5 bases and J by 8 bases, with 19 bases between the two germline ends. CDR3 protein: CASSRGQSLDDEQFF. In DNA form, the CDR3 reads TGTGCCAGCAGCCGGGGACAAAGTTTGGACGATGAGCAGTTCTTC.